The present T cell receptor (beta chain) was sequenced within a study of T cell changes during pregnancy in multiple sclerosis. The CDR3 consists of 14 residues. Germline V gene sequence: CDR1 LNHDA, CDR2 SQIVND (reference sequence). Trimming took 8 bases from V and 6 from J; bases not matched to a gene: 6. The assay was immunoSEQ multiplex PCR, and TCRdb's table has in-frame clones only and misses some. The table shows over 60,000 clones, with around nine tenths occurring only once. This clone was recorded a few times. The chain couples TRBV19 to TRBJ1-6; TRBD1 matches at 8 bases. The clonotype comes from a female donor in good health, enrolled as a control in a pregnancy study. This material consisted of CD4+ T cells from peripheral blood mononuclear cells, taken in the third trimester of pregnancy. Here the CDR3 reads CASAAGGGNSPLHF. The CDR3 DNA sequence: TGTGCCAGTGCCGCAGGGGGCGGTAATTCACCCCTCCACTTT.